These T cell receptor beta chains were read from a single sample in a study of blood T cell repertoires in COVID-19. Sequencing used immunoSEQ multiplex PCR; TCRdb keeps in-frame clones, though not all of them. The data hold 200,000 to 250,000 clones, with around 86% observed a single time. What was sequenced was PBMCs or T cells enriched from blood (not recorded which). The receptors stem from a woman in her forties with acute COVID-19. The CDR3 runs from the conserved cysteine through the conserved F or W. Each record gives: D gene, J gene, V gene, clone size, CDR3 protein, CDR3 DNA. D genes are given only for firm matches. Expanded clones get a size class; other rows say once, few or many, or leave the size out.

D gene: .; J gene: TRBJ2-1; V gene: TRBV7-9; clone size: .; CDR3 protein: CASSLVLGNYNEQFF; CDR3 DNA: TGTGCCAGCAGCTTAGTACTAGGCAACTACAATGAGCAGTTCTTC
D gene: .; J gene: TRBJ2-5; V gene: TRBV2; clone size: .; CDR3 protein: CASSGTEMQETQYF; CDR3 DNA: TGTGCCAGCAGTGGCACAGAGATGCAAGAGACCCAGTACTTC
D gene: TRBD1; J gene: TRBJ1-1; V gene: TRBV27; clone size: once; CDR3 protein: CASSWRGPSLNTEAFF; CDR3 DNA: TGTGCCAGCAGCTGGAGGGGGCCTTCCTTGAACACTGAAGCTTTCTTT
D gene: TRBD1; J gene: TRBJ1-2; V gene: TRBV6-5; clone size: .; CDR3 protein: CASRPRDRPNGGYTF; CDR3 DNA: TGTGCCAGCAGACCACGGGACAGGCCCAACGGTGGCTACACCTTC
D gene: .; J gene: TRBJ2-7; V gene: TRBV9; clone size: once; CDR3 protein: CASSVEDSYEQYF; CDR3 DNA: TGTGCCAGCAGCGTAGAGGACAGCTACGAGCAGTACTTC
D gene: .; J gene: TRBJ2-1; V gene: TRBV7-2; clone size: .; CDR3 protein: CASSYYLHNEQFF; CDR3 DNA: TGTGCCAGCAGCTACTATCTCCACAATGAGCAGTTCTTC
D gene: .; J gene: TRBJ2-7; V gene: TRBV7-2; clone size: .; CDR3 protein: CASSIPLRVEGVSYEQYF; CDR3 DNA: TGTGCCAGCAGCATACCCCTGCGTGTGGAGGGAGTGTCCTACGAGCAGTACTTC
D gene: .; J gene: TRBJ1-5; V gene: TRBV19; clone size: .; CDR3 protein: CASSIAVNQPQHF; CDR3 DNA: TGTGCCAGTAGTATCGCGGTTAATCAGCCCCAGCATTTT
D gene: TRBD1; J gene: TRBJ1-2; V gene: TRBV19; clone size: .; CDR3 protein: CASSRDPDRGKGYTF; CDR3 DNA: TGTGCCAGTAGTAGGGACCCGGACAGGGGGAAAGGCTACACCTTC
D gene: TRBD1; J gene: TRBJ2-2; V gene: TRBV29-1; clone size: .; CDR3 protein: CSGGTGGARAGELFF; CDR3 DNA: TGCAGCGGGGGAACAGGGGGCGCGAGGGCCGGGGAGCTGTTTTTT
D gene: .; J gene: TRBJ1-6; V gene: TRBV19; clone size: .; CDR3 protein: CASTGSYNSPLHF; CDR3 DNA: TGTGCCAGTACCGGCTCCTATAATTCACCCCTCCACTTT
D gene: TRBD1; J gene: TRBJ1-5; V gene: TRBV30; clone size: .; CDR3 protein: CAWRGGTGRNQPQHF; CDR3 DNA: TGTGCCTGGAGAGGAGGGACAGGGCGCAATCAGCCCCAGCATTTT
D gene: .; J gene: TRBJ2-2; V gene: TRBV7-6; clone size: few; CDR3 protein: CASSLGQGGTGELFF; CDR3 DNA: TGTGCCAGCAGCCTCGGACAGGGAGGGACCGGGGAGCTGTTTTTT
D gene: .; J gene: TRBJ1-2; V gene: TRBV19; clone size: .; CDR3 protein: CASSMDWSGYTF; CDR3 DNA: TGTGCCAGTAGTATGGATTGGAGTGGCTACACCTTC
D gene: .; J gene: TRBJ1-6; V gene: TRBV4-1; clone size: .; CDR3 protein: CASSLSGQSRALHF; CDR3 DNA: TGCGCCAGCAGCCTCTCCGGACAGTCGAGGGCCCTCCACTTT
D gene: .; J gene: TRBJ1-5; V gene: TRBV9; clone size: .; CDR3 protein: CASSVVCQPQHF; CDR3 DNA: TGTGCCAGCAGCGTAGTCTGTCAGCCCCAGCATTTT